What follows are 21 T cell receptor beta chains derived from one specimen sequenced in a study of T-cell memory formation after mild COVID-19. MiXCR, applied by TCRdb to the 5' RACE reads, yields one record per CDR3 protein. The table records just over 400,000 distinct CDR3 sequences, 20% to 25% of them present only once. Sequenced sample: PBMCs or a T cell subset sorted from them (not recorded which). The origin of the receptors is an adult woman who had mild COVID-19 (a few samples of this study predate the infection). Cell type and time point are not known.

This chain uses TRBV3-1 with TRBJ2-7; D ambiguous. CDR3 length: 11 amino acids. V lost 2 bases, J lost 7 bases, and 6 bases lay in between. The germline gives CDR1 LGHDT, CDR2 YNNKEL (reference sequence). CDR3 sequence reads: CASSQTWEQYF. CDR3 coding DNA: TGTGCCAGCAGCCAAACTTGGGAGCAGTACTTC.

V and J are TRBV25-1 and TRBJ2-7; D is perhaps TRBD1 or TRBD2 (5 bases each). This CDR3 contains 14 residues. V lost 1 base and J 9 bases, leaving 16 bases between the germline ends. The germline V gene encodes CDR1 MGHDK and CDR2 SYGVNS. The CDR3 here is CASSESGTDPVQYF. The DNA for the CDR3 is TGTGCCAGCAGTGAATCCGGGACGGACCCCGTGCAGTACTTC.

The V call is TRBV18, the J call TRBJ2-1, with D hard to call. From germline, CDR1 is KGHSH and CDR2 LQKENI. This CDR3 is built from 13 residues. The ends were cut back, 4 bases at V and 5 bases at J, with 9 bases in the middle. The CDR3 DNA follows: TGTGCCAGCTCACGTACAGCCAACAATGAGCAGTTCTTC. Its protein product is CASSRTANNEQFF.

The genes are TRBV20-1 and TRBJ1-2; D gene uncertain. The CDR3 is 14 amino acids. CDR1 and CDR2 from the germline V gene are DFQATT and SNEGSKA (reference sequence). Trimming pared 5 bases from V and 8 bases from J, leaving 21 bases between. The CDR3 region is CSAGFRAAFRGYTF. Written as DNA, the CDR3 is TGCAGTGCTGGCTTTCGGGCCGCTTTTAGAGGCTACACCTTC.

CDR3 sequence reads: CASSLVPGTTGELFF. The CDR3 DNA sequence: TGCGCCAGCAGCTTGGTGCCAGGGACTACCGGGGAGCTGTTTTTT. The rearrangement links TRBV5-1 to TRBJ2-2; TRBD2 is a possible D gene (6 bases). V shed 0 bases and J shed 5 bases, with 11 bases lying between them. Germline CDR1 is SGHRS and CDR2 is YFSETQ. The CDR3 consists of 15 residues. Looking up the rest from reference TRBV5-1 and TRBJ2-2 gives the full variable domain: KAGVTQTPRYLIKTRGQQVTLSCSPISGHRSVSWYQQTPGQGLQFLFEYFSETQRNKGNFPGRFSGRQFSNSRSEMNVSTLELGDSALYLCASSLVPGTTGELFFGEGSRLTVL.

This clonotype was observed a few times. The chain has TRBV7-9 and TRBJ2-2; D not resolved. Germline lookup yields CDR1 SEHNR and CDR2 FQNEAQ (reference sequence). This CDR3 region has 15 residues. V was cut by 3 bases and J by 0 bases, with 8 bases left in between. The CDR3 DNA follows: TGTGCCAGCAGCTTCCAGCCCGCGAACACCGGGGAGCTGTTTTTT. Residues: CASSFQPANTGELFF.

This clonotype occurred a few times. The chain recombines TRBV18 with TRBJ2-5; perhaps TRBD1 as D (5 bases). V lost 0 bases, J lost 5 bases, and 13 bases lay in between. CDR1 KGHSH and CDR2 LQKENI come from the germline V gene. This CDR3 contains 15 residues. CDR3: CASSPPGRVGETQYF. CDR3 nucleotides: TGTGCCAGCTCACCACCGGGCAGGGTCGGCGAGACCCAGTACTTC.

This clonotype was counted only a few times. The chain uses TRBV7-3 and TRBJ2-1; 7 bases are shared with TRBD2. J gave up 2 bases and V 5 bases, and 9 bases lay outside the gene matches. The CDR3 consists of 16 residues. CDR1 is SGHTA and CDR2 is FQGTGA in the germline V gene. CDR3 loop: CASSARPSGTYNEQFF. For the CDR3, the DNA is TGTGCCAGCAGCGCAAGACCTAGCGGAACCTACAATGAGCAGTTCTTC.

This clonotype was seen a few times. This rearrangement joins TRBV12-3 or TRBV12-4 to TRBJ2-1, with 7 bases identical to TRBD2. CDR3 length equals 15 residues. After removal of 3 bases from V and 4 bases from J, the junction contained 6 bases not matched to a gene. Here the CDR3 DNA reads TGTGCCAGCAGTTTCGGTAGCGGGCTATACAATGAGCAGTTCTTC. The encoded protein is CASSFGSGLYNEQFF.

The chain links TRBV21-1 to TRBJ2-3; the D call in the table, TRBD1, was not verified against the DNA. TRBV21-1 is recorded as a pseudogene. The CDR3 is 15 amino acids. Written as DNA, the CDR3 is TGTGCCAGCAGCAGCGACAGGGACGGCACAGATACGCAGTATTTT. Residues: CASSSDRDGTDTQYF.

The rearrangement joins TRBV29-1 to TRBJ1-6; 9 nucleotides line up with TRBD1. The CDR3 sequence is 13 residues long. The ends lost 6 bases at V and 7 bases at J; junction bases unmatched: 4. Looked up from germline, CDR1 is SQVTM and CDR2 is ANQGSEA. CDR3 bases: TGCAGCGTCAGGGACAGGGCAAATTCACCCCTCCACTTT. This gives the protein CSVRDRANSPLHF. Full variable domain (outside the CDR3, taken from reference TRBV29-1 and TRBJ1-6): SAVISQKPSRDICQRGTSLTIQCQVDSQVTMMFWYRQQPGQSLTLIATANQGSEATYESGFVIDKFPISRPNLTFSTLTVSNMSPEDSSIYLCSVRDRANSPLHFGNGTRLTVT.

The chain uses TRBV5-5 and TRBJ1-5; 8 bases are shared with TRBD1. This CDR3 comprises 16 residues. CDR1 SGHKS and CDR2 YYEKEE come from the germline V gene (reference sequence). V lost 0 bases, J lost 6 bases, and 8 bases stayed unmatched. CDR3 in DNA: TGTGCCAGCAGCTTGGAAGGCCAGGGGGCCCGTCAGCCCCAGCATTTT. It yields the protein CASSLEGQGARQPQHF.

There are a few counts of this clonotype. The chain uses TRBV9 and TRBJ2-2, with D maybe TRBD2 (5 bases). Trimming took off 0 bases at V and 10 bases at J, with 16 bases between the two ends. CDR3 length: 15 amino acids. Germline CDR1 SGDLS, CDR2 YYNGEE. CDR3 protein: CASSVESRLAKELFF. CDR3 in DNA: TGTGCCAGCAGCGTAGAGAGCAGGCTAGCCAAGGAGCTGTTTTTT.

This clonotype has only a few counts. The rearrangement uses TRBV6-1 and TRBJ2-3; the D gene is possibly TRBD2 (5 bases). The germline CDR1 and CDR2 sequences are MNHNS and SASEGT. This CDR3 comprises 17 residues. The V gene lost 7 bases and the J gene lost 4 bases, with 24 bases spanning the gap. CDR3: CASNGPLLEREPDTQYF. The CDR3 DNA is TGTGCCAGCAACGGACCCTTACTAGAGAGGGAACCAGATACGCAGTATTTT.

This sequence joins TRBV7-3 and TRBJ2-5; 11 bases map to TRBD2. The CDR3 is 15 residues long. Unmatched junction bases numbered 7, after V lost 5 bases and J lost 5 bases. Per germline, CDR1 SGHTA and CDR2 FQGTGA. The CDR3 loop is CASSPLAGGRETQYF. The CDR3 DNA is TGTGCCAGCAGCCCATTAGCGGGAGGGCGGGAGACCCAGTACTTC.

This clonotype was picked up many times. This chain joins TRBV7-9 and TRBJ1-6; D is ambiguous. Trimming stripped 1 base from V and 9 bases from J, with 10 bases between. The CDR3 covers 14 residues. CDR1 is SEHNR and CDR2 is FQNEAQ in the germline V gene (reference sequence). The CDR3 region has the DNA TGTGCCAGCAGCTTAGAGCGGAATCGTTCACCCCTCCACTTT. It specifies CASSLERNRSPLHF.

The rearrangement joins TRBV6-1 to TRBJ2-7; D is possibly TRBD2 (6 bases). The V and J ends lost 6 bases and 6 bases respectively, with 12 bases between them. The CDR3 is 12 residues long. The germline CDR1 and CDR2 sequences are MNHNS and SASEGT. CDR3 bases: TGTGCCAGCAGCAACCGGGGGACCGAGCAGTACTTC. Protein sequence: CASSNRGTEQYF.

The chain uses TRBV30 and TRBJ1-1; D gene unclear. V lost 4 bases and J 5 bases, leaving 8 bases between the germline ends. The CDR3 has 11 amino acids. In germline, CDR1 is GTSNPN, CDR2 SVGIG (reference sequence). The CDR3 nucleotides are TGTGCCTGGAACTTTAGGACTGAAGCTTTCTTT. Encoded protein: CAWNFRTEAFF.

This clonotype was recorded a few times. The rearrangement joins TRBV5-1 to TRBJ2-3, with TRBD1 matching over 8 bases. Germline values: CDR1 SGHRS, CDR2 YFSETQ. The CDR3 contains 13 residues. V was clipped by 4 bases and J by 6 bases; unmatched bases: 4. CDR3 sequence (DNA): TGCGCCAGCAGCCCGGACAGGGCGGATACGCAGTATTTT. Encoded protein: CASSPDRADTQYF. Together with reference TRBV5-1 and TRBJ2-3, the CDR3 gives the full variable domain: KAGVTQTPRYLIKTRGQQVTLSCSPISGHRSVSWYQQTPGQGLQFLFEYFSETQRNKGNFPGRFSGRQFSNSRSEMNVSTLELGDSALYLCASSPDRADTQYFGPGTRLTVL.

The chain uses TRBV7-9 and TRBJ2-1; 8 nucleotides match TRBD2. This CDR3 comprises 17 residues. Looked up from germline, CDR1 is SEHNR and CDR2 is FQNEAQ (reference sequence). After removal of 8 bases from V and 1 base from J, the junction contained 13 bases not matched to a gene. Here the CDR3 reads CASGMRGAPTSYNEQFF. The CDR3 region has the DNA TGTGCCAGCGGGATGCGGGGGGCGCCTACGTCCTACAATGAGCAGTTCTTC. Together with reference TRBV7-9 and TRBJ2-1, the CDR3 gives the full variable domain: DTGVSQNPRHKITKRGQNVTFRCDPISEHNRLYWYRQTLGQGPEFLTYFQNEAQLEKSRLLSDRFSAERPKGSFSTLEIQRTEQGDSAMYLCASGMRGAPTSYNEQFFGPGTRLTVL.

This clonotype appeared a few times. The genes are TRBV27 and TRBJ2-7, with D perhaps matching TRBD1 or TRBD2 (5 bases each). The CDR3 totals 18 residues. The V end was cut by 5 bases, the J end by 2 bases, with 25 bases between. Germline V gene sequence: CDR1 MNHEY, CDR2 SMNVEV (reference sequence). As DNA, the CDR3 is TGTGCCAGCAGTCCTCATCCGGGGACGATAATAGGAGCCTACGAGCAGTACTTC. Translation: CASSPHPGTIIGAYEQYF.